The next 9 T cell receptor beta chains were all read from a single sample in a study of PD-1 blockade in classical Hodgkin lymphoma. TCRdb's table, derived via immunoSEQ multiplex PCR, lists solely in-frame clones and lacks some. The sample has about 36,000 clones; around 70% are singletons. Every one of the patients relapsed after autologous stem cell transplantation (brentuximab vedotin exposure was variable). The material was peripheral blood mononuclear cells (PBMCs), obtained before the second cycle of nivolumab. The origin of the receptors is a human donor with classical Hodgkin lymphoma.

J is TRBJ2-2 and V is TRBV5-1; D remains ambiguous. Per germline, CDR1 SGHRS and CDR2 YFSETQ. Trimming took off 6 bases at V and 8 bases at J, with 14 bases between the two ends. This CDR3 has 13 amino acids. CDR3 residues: CASTLAGEGELFF. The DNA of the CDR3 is TGCGCCAGCACTCTGGCAGGCGAGGGGGAGCTGTTTTTT.

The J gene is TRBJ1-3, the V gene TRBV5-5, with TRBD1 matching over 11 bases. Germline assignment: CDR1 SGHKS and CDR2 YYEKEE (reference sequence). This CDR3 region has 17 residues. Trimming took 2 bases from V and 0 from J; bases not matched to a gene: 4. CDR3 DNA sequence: TGTGCCAGCAGCTTCGGGACAGGGGGTTACTCTGGAAACACCATATATTTT. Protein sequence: CASSFGTGGYSGNTIYF.

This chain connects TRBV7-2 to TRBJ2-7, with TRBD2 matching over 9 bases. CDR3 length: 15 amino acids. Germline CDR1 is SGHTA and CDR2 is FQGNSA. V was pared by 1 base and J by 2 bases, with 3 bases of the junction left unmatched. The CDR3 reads CASSLGSSGAYEQYF. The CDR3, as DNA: TGTGCCAGCAGCTTAGGATCTAGCGGGGCCTACGAGCAGTACTTC.

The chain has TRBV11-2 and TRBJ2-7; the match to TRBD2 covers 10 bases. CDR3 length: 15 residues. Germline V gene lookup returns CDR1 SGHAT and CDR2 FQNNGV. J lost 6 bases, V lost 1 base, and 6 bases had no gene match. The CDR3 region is CASSLVLASGGEQYF. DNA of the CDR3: TGTGCCAGCAGCTTAGTGTTGGCTAGCGGGGGCGAGCAGTACTTC.

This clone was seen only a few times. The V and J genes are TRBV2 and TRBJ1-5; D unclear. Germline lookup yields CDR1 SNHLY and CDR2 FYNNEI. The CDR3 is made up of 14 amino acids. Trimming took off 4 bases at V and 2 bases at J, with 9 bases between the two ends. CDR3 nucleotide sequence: TGTGCCAGCAGTGGCGGGCGTGGCAATCAGCCCCAGCATTTT. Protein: CASSGGRGNQPQHF.

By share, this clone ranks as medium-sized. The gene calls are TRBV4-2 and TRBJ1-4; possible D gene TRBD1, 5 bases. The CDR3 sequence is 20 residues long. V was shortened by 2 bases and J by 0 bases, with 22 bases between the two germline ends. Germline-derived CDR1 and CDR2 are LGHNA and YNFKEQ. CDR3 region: CASSQFPRTTDHATNEKLFF. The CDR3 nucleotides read TGTGCCAGCAGCCAATTTCCCAGAACGACAGACCATGCAACTAATGAAAAACTGTTTTTT.

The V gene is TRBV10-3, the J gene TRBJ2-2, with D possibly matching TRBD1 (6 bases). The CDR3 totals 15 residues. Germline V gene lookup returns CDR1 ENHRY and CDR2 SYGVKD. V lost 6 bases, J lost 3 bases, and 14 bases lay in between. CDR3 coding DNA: TGTGCCATCAGCTTTCAAACAGGGCACACCGGGGAGCTGTTTTTT. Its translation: CAISFQTGHTGELFF.

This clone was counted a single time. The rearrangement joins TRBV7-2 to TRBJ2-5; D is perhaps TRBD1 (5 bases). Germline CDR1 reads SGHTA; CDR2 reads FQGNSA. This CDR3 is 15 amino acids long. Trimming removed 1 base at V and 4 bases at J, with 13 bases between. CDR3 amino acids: CASSLGGLQGETQYF. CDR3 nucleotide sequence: TGTGCCAGCAGCTTAGGGGGCCTCCAGGGAGAGACCCAGTACTTC.

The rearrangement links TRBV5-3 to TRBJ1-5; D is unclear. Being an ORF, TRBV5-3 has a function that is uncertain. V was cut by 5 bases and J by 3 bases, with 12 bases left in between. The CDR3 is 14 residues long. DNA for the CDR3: TGTGCCAGAAGTCATAATCGAATCAATCAGCCCCAGCATTTT. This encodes CARSHNRINQPQHF.